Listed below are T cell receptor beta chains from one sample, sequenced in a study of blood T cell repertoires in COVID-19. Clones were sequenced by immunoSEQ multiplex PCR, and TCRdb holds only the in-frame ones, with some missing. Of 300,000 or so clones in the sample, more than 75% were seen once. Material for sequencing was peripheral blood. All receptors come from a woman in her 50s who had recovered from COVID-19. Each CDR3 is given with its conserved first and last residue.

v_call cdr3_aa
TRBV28 CASSFGQGTYEQYF
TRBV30 CAWSVPLAAVLNTEAFF
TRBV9 CASSVDLTSLRSTGELFF
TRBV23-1 CASSQAGGYEQYF
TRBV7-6 CASSLGSGDTYEQYF
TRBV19 CASSSTGDTEAFF
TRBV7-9 CASSSSSGNTIYF
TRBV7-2 CASSLMGTSLYEQYF
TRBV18 CASSRISREAEAFF
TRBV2 CARRFTDTQYF
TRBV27 CASSFRTSGGVIGEQFF
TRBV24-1 CATSDAGTGGREQYF
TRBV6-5 CASSYGAGVAGELFF
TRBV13 CASSRTGQGTEAFF
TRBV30 CAWRRTGANTGELFF
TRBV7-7 CASSLGTGGRETQYF
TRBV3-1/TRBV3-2 CASSQESGSDGYTF
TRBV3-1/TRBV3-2 CASSLGLNTGELFF
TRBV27 CASKLAGGDTQYF
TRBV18 CASSPQAGETQYF
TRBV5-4 CASSFGGPGGQYF
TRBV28 CASISTQGRNQPQHF
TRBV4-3 CASSQGLPSGQGQRPYTEAFF
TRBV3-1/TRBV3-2 CASSLGGVRYEQYF
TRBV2 CASSGVQPRGFGYTF
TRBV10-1 CASTHINCRTGFSYEQYF
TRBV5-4 CASSLGQGYFRQGEKLFF
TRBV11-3 CASSPGGNTEAFF
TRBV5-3 CARSLWPREAPYEQYF
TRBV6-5 CASSPNSNQPQHF
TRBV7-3 CASSPGTVEQYF
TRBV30 CAWATDRSLSGNTIYF
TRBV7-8 CASSPPGGRREQFF
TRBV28 CASSLLGGSYEQYF
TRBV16 CASSPGQGAWNEQFF
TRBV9 CASSRLAGSYNEQFF
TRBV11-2 CASSFNRDTEAFF
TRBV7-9 CASSLRTSGVTYNEQFF
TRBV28 CASSSPSTETQYF
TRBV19 CATASAGYEQYF
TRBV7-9 CASSLAENEQYF
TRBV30 CACIGQGDGYTF
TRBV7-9 CASSPGRNNNSPLHF
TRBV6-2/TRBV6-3 CASSYPLAGVLNEQFF
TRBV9 CASSVVTGGGSETQYF
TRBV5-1 CASSLGQMNSPLHF
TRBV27 CASTVIDTAAYEQYF